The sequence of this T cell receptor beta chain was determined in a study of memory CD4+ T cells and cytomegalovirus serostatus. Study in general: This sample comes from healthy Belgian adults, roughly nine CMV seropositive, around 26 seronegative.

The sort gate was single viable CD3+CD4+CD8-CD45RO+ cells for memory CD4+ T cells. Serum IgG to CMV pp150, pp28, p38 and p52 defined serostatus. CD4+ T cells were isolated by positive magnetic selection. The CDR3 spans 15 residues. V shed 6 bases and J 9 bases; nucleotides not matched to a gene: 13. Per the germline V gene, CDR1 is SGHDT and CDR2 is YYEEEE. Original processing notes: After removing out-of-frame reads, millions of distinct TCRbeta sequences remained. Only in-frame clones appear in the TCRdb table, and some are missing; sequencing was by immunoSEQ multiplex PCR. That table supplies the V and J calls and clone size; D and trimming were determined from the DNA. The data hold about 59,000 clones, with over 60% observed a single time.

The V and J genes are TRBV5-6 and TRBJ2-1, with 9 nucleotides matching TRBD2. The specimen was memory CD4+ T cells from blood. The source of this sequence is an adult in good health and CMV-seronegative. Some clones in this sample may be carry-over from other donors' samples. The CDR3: CASTRFFSGRVEQFF. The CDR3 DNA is TGTGCCAGCACTCGGTTCTTTAGCGGGAGAGTTGAGCAGTTCTTC.